This TCR beta chain came from a study of spatial heterogeneity in lung cancer. The time point is: sample taken at primary tumor resection. Samples were obtained from some 70 donors, all untreated early-stage non-small cell lung cancer patients. This clonotype was found many times. CDR3 length: 16 residues. Germline V gene lookup returns CDR1 KGHDR and CDR2 SFDVKD. Trimming stripped 4 bases from V and 4 bases from J, with 16 bases between. TCRdb itself ran the 5' RACE reads through MiXCR, one entry per CDR3 protein. In the table there are under 80,000 distinct CDR3 sequences, about 6.6% of which are singletons.

Source: PBMCs, taken at surgery. This clonotype originated in a female donor with early-stage non-small cell lung cancer. V and J are TRBV24-1 and TRBJ2-1; the D call may be TRBD1 or TRBD2 (5 bases each). CDR3 coding DNA: TGTGCCACCAGTGACCTCTCTGGGGGAACTTACAATGAGCAGTTCTTC. It yields the protein CATSDLSGGTYNEQFF.